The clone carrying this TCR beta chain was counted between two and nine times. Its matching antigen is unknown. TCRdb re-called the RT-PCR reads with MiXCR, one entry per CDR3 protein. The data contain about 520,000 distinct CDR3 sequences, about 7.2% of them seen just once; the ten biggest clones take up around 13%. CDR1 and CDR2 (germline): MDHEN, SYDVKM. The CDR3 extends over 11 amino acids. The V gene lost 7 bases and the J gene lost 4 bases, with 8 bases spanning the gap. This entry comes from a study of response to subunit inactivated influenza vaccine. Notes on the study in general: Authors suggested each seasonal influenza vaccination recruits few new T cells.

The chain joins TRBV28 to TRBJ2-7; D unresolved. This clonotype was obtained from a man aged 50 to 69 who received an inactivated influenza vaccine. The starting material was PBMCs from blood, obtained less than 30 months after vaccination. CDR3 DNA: TGTGCCAGCAAGAGGTCGTACGAGCAGTACTTC. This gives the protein CASKRSYEQYF.